These 11 T cell receptor beta chains were all obtained from the same sample, sequenced in a study of cytomegalovirus exposure and HLA in healthy donors. Sequencing used immunoSEQ multiplex PCR; TCRdb keeps in-frame clones, though not all of them. The data show 70,000 or so clones, around 95% seen once. Sequenced input: PBMCs. These receptors were collected from a woman aged 18-30 years in good health and CMV-seropositive.

The gene calls are TRBV5-1 and TRBJ2-1; possible D gene TRBD2, 7 bases. Germline lookup yields CDR1 SGHRS and CDR2 YFSETQ. CDR3 length: 12 residues. Trimming stripped 10 bases from V and 5 bases from J, with 13 bases between. The CDR3 bases are TGCGCCCTGGGGGGGGCCGACAATGAGCAGTTCTTC. Protein: CALGGADNEQFF.

The chain uses TRBV19 and TRBJ2-1; 9 bases fit TRBD1. Germline V gene lookup returns CDR1 LNHDA and CDR2 SQIVND (reference sequence). The junction had 6 bases not matched to a gene; V was cut back by 4 bases and J by 5 bases. The CDR3 is 15 residues long. The CDR3: CASSTGQGRHNEQFF. CDR3 bases: TGTGCCAGTAGTACGGGACAGGGAAGGCACAATGAGCAGTTCTTC.

The chain couples TRBV10-1 to TRBJ2-1; D not resolved. Germline loops: CDR1 WNHNN, CDR2 SYGVQD (reference sequence). The CDR3 is 13 residues long. V lost 0 bases and J lost 7, with 7 bases in between. CDR3 amino acids: CASSESGVNEQFF. CDR3 nucleotides: TGCGCCAGCAGTGAGTCCGGAGTGAATGAGCAGTTCTTC.

As regards this clone: A much bigger clone sits one base away, suggesting this may be a read error. This sample also contains other DNA sequences that code for the same CDR3. The CDR3 sequence is CASSQDPSGGLGEQFF. CDR3 bases: TGTGCCAGCAGCCAAGATCCAAGTGGGGGCCTAGGTGAGCAGTTCTTC. The chain couples TRBV4-2 to TRBJ2-1; D is perhaps TRBD1 (6 bases). In germline, CDR1 is LGHNA, CDR2 YNFKEQ. V was cut by 0 bases and J by 9 bases, with 18 bases left in between. The CDR3 loop spans 16 amino acids.

V and J are TRBV10-2 and TRBJ1-2, with 7 bases identical to TRBD1. Trimming took 5 bases from V and 7 from J; bases not matched to a gene: 7. CDR1 WSHSY and CDR2 SAAADI come from the germline V gene. This CDR3 contains 13 residues. The CDR3 region has the DNA TGCGCCAGCAGTCCGGGACAGCTGTTTGGCTACACCTTC. Protein product: CASSPGQLFGYTF.

The chain is built from TRBV30 and TRBJ1-1, with D possibly matching TRBD1 (6 bases). The CDR3 sequence is 15 residues long. V lost 3 bases, J lost 0 bases, and 14 bases lay in between. Germline lookup yields CDR1 GTSNPN and CDR2 SVGIG (reference sequence). CDR3 bases: TGTGCCTGGAGAGGGGGAGGGACGTTGAACACTGAAGCTTTCTTT. Translation gives CAWRGGGTLNTEAFF.

J is TRBJ2-5 and V is TRBV10-1, with 10 bases fitting TRBD1. J gave up 6 bases and V 5 bases, and 6 bases lay outside the gene matches. Germline V gene data show CDR1 as WNHNN and CDR2 as SYGVQD (reference sequence). The CDR3 runs 14 residues. As DNA, the CDR3 is TGCGCCAGCAGTTCCGGGACAGGGGATAAGACCCAGTACTTC. Its protein is CASSSGTGDKTQYF.

This chain links TRBV27 with TRBJ1-5; no clear D. The CDR3 covers 15 residues. V was clipped by 3 bases and J by 4 bases, with 13 bases between them. The germline CDR1 and CDR2 sequences are MNHEY and SMNVEV (reference sequence). The CDR3 protein is CASSFVAPQNQPQHF. The CDR3 DNA reads TGTGCCAGCAGTTTCGTAGCACCTCAAAATCAGCCCCAGCATTTT.

The chain employs TRBV30 and TRBJ2-7; 7 nucleotides line up with TRBD2. V gave up 0 bases and J gave up 7 bases; unmatched junction bases: 12. This CDR3 has 15 amino acids. The germline V gene encodes CDR1 GTSNPN and CDR2 SVGIG (reference sequence). The DNA of the CDR3 is TGTGCCTGGAGTGTGGGAGGGTCCTTGGCCGCGGAGCAGTACTTC. This encodes CAWSVGGSLAAEQYF.

This sequence joins TRBV9 and TRBJ2-1; 10 bases agree with TRBD2. This CDR3 spans 17 amino acids. CDR1 and CDR2 (germline): SGDLS, YYNGEE. J gave up 5 bases and V 0 bases, and 8 bases lay outside the gene matches. CDR3 residues: CASSVGALAGRNNEQFF. The CDR3 DNA follows: TGTGCCAGCAGCGTAGGCGCACTAGCGGGGCGGAACAATGAGCAGTTCTTC.

J is TRBJ1-1 and V is TRBV4-1; D remains ambiguous. V was clipped by 4 bases and J by 3 bases, with 15 bases between them. Germline V gene data show CDR1 as MGHRA and CDR2 as YSYEKL. The length of the CDR3 is 15 residues. The CDR3 region is CASSPASGRDTEAFF. CDR3 nucleotide sequence: TGCGCCAGCAGCCCGGCGTCCGGGAGGGACACTGAAGCTTTCTTT.